The next 14 T cell receptor beta chains were all read from a single sample in a study of shared clonotypes between healthy human individuals. The table came from immunoSEQ multiplex PCR; TCRdb's copy has only in-frame clones and leaves some out. The table shows about 2 million clones, with roughly 94% occurring only once. The source material was naive CD4+ T cells sorted from blood. As for subset: CD45RA+ positively selected. The receptors here all came from a man aged 18-30 years in good health.

The rearrangement joins TRBV7-3 to TRBJ2-3; TRBD1 matches 7 bases. CDR3 size: 15 residues. Germline V gene lookup returns CDR1 SGHTA and CDR2 FQGTGA. V gave up 3 bases and J gave up 3 bases; unmatched junction bases: 6. The CDR3 coding sequence is TGTGCCAGCAGCTTGCAGACAGGGTTTACAGATACGCAGTATTTT. It translates to CASSLQTGFTDTQYF.

This chain links TRBV13 with TRBJ2-7; 12 bases are a match to TRBD2. The CDR3 consists of 20 residues. V trimming: 0 bases; J trimming: 6 bases; junction bases outside the gene matches: 18. Looked up from germline, CDR1 is PRHDT and CDR2 is FYEKMQ (reference sequence). CDR3 DNA sequence: TGTGCCAGCAGCTTAGGCCGGCTAGCGGGAGGGTCCAAACTTTCGTCCGAGCAGTACTTC. It yields the protein CASSLGRLAGGSKLSSEQYF.

The rearrangement uses TRBV27 and TRBJ1-4, with no clear D. Germline CDR1 is MNHEY and CDR2 is SMNVEV (reference sequence). The ends were cut back, 4 bases at V and 8 bases at J, with 14 bases in the middle. The CDR3 extends over 14 amino acids. The CDR3 bases are TGTGCCAGCAGTTCCCACCAGGTAGGCGAAAAACTGTTTTTT. Translation gives CASSSHQVGEKLFF.

The chain is built from TRBV10-3 and TRBJ1-4, with D possibly matching TRBD1 (5 bases). The V gene's germline CDR1 is ENHRY and CDR2 SYGVKD. The V end was cut by 8 bases, the J end by 4 bases, with 11 bases between. The CDR3 contains 13 residues. The chain's CDR3 is CAIAAGINEKLFF. In nucleotides, the CDR3 is TGTGCCATCGCTGCAGGGATTAATGAAAAACTGTTTTTT.

V and J are TRBV5-1 and TRBJ2-7, with 9 nucleotides matching TRBD2. The CDR3 is 17 amino acids. In germline, CDR1 is SGHRS, CDR2 YFSETQ. Losses at the gene ends were 0 bases for V and 1 base for J; bases not matched to a gene: 8. CDR3 sequence: CASSLGSSGAASYEQYF. In DNA form, the CDR3 reads TGCGCCAGCAGCTTGGGCTCTAGCGGGGCCGCGTCCTACGAGCAGTACTTC.

This chain's CDR3 is CASRKTSGAYNEQFF. Here the CDR3 DNA reads TGTGCCAGCAGGAAGACTAGCGGTGCCTACAATGAGCAGTTCTTC. The chain carries TRBV6-5 and TRBJ2-1, with TRBD2 identical over 9 bases. Germline V gene lookup returns CDR1 MNHEY and CDR2 SVGAGI. The CDR3 sequence is 15 residues long. Losses at the gene ends were 6 bases for V and 2 bases for J; bases not matched to a gene: 5.

V gene TRBV2 combines with J gene TRBJ1-2, with D possibly matching TRBD1 (6 bases). The CDR3 is 13 residues long. Germline V gives CDR1 SNHLY, CDR2 FYNNEI. Trimming pared 7 bases from V and 3 bases from J, leaving 12 bases between. The CDR3 DNA sequence: TGTGCCAGCAACCAGGGGCGCGACTATGGCTACACCTTC. Amino acid sequence: CASNQGRDYGYTF.

The chain uses TRBV2 and TRBJ2-7; 7 bases agree with TRBD1. Losses at the gene ends were 6 bases for V and 6 bases for J; bases not matched to a gene: 14. CDR3 size: 15 residues. CDR1 and CDR2 (germline): SNHLY, FYNNEI. This CDR3 reads CASRTTGTAPSEQYF. The CDR3 DNA sequence: TGTGCCAGCAGGACTACCGGGACAGCACCATCCGAGCAGTACTTC.

The chain combines TRBV6-1 with TRBJ1-2, with TRBD1 identical over 9 bases. The CDR3 has 14 amino acids. V trimming: 3 bases; J trimming: 8 bases; junction bases outside the gene matches: 7. Germline V lookup: CDR1 MNHNS, CDR2 SASEGT. CDR3 in amino acids: CASSDWDRAFGYTF. The CDR3 nucleotides are TGTGCCAGCAGTGATTGGGACAGGGCTTTCGGCTACACCTTC.

CDR3 amino acids: CASSLARTGGYTEAFF. CDR3 coding DNA: TGTGCCAGCAGCTTAGCGAGGACAGGGGGGTACACTGAAGCTTTCTTT. V and J are TRBV7-2 and TRBJ1-1; 10 positions agree with TRBD1. Germline lookup yields CDR1 SGHTA and CDR2 FQGNSA. The CDR3 totals 16 residues. Trimming removed 0 bases from V and 3 bases from J; junction bases left unmatched: 4.

The CDR3 spells CASSLDAPPNSPLHF. DNA of the CDR3: TGCGCCAGCAGCTTGGATGCACCGCCTAATTCACCCCTCCACTTT. This rearrangement joins TRBV5-1 to TRBJ1-6; no clear D. This CDR3 spans 15 amino acids. V lost 0 bases and J lost 6, with 10 bases in between. Germline assignment: CDR1 SGHRS and CDR2 YFSETQ.

This CDR3 reads CASSVEAALSTEAFF. CDR3 coding DNA: TGTGCCAGCAGCGTAGAGGCAGCCTTGAGCACTGAAGCTTTCTTT. The gene calls are TRBV9 and TRBJ1-1, with unresolved D. The germline V gene has CDR1 SGDLS and CDR2 YYNGEE. The CDR3 sequence is 15 residues long. Trimming took off 0 bases at V and 4 bases at J, with 13 bases between the two ends.

The rearrangement links TRBV25-1 to TRBJ2-1; no firm D call. CDR1 and CDR2 from the germline V gene are MGHDK and SYGVNS. This CDR3 has 12 residues. The V end was cut by 0 bases, the J end by 8 bases, with 5 bases between. For the CDR3, the DNA is TGTGCCAGCAGTGAATATCCCGATGAGCAGTTCTTC. It translates to CASSEYPDEQFF.

The V gene is TRBV7-9, the J gene TRBJ2-2; D call uncertain. This CDR3 comprises 15 residues. V gave up 3 bases and J gave up 0 bases, with 8 bases separating them. Germline values: CDR1 SEHNR, CDR2 FQNEAQ (reference sequence). CDR3 bases: TGTGCCAGCAGCTTCGGGTCAGCGAACACCGGGGAGCTGTTTTTT. Amino acid sequence: CASSFGSANTGELFF.